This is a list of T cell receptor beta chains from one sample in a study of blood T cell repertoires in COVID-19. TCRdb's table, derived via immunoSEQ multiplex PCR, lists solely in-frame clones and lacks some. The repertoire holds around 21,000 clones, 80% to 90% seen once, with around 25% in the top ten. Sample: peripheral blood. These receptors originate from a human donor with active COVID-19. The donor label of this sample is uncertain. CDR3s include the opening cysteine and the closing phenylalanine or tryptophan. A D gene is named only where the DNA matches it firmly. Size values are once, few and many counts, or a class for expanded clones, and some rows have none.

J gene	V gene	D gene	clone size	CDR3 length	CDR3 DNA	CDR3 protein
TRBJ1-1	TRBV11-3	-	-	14	TGTGCCAGCAGCTCAGGGGTTCAGAACACTGAAGCTTTCTTT	CASSSGVQNTEAFF
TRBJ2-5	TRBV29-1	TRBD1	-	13	TGCAGCGCCGACAGGGGGGGCCAAGAGACCCAGTACTTC	CSADRGGQETQYF
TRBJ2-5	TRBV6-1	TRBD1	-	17	TGTGCCAGCAGTGCCCACCGACAGGGGAAGCCACAAGAGACCCAGTACTTC	CASSAHRQGKPQETQYF
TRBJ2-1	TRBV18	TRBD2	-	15	TGTGCCAGCTCCCTGAACGGGGGGGCCGGGGTACAGCAGTTCTTC	CASSLNGGAGVQQFF
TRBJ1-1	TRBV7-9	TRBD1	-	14	TGTGCCAGCAGCTTACAGGGGGCGGGCACTGAAGCTTTCTTT	CASSLQGAGTEAFF
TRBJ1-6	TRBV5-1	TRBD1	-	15	TGCGCCAGCACCTTACAGGGGGGAAATAATTCACCCCTCCACTTT	CASTLQGGNNSPLHF
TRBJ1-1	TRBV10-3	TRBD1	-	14	TGTGCCATCAGTGTAGACAGGGGGAACACTGAAGCTTTCTTT	CAISVDRGNTEAFF
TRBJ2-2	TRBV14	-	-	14	TGTGCCAGCAGCCAAGAATTACTTATTGGGGAGCTGTTTTTT	CASSQELLIGELFF
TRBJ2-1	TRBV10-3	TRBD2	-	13	TGTGCCATCAGTGCCCTCCCAACTAGCGGGCAGTTCTTC	CAISALPTSGQFF
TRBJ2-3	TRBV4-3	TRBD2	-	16	TGCGCCAGCAGCCGACATGGACTAGCCGCCTCCGATACGCAGTATTTT	CASSRHGLAASDTQYF
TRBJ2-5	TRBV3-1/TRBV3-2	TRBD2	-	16	TGTGCCAGCAGCCAAAGCAGGCGGGGGGCGAGGGAGACCCAGTACTTC	CASSQSRRGARETQYF
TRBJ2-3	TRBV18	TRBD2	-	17	TGTGCCAGCTCACCACCGAGAGGCGGGGGGTATACAGATACGCAGTATTTT	CASSPPRGGGYTDTQYF
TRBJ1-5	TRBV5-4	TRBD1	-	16	TGTGCCAGCAGCTTGGGAGGGACAGGTAACAATCAGCCCCAGCATTTT	CASSLGGTGNNQPQHF
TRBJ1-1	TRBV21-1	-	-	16	TGTGCCAGCAGCAAACGGGAAAGGCAGGGGGCAACTGAAGCTTTCTTT	CASSKRERQGATEAFF
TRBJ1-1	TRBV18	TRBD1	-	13	TGTGCCAGCTCACCCGGTTACAGGGGAGAAGCTTTCTTT	CASSPGYRGEAFF
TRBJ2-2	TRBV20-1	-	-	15	TGCAGTGCTAGTAGAGGAGGGCCTAACACCGGGGAGCTGTTTTTT	CSASRGGPNTGELFF
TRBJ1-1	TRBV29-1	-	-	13	TGCAGCGTGCTCAGGGGACCAAACACTGAAGCTTTCTTT	CSVLRGPNTEAFF
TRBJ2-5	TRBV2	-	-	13	TGTGCCAGCAGTACGACTAGAGAGGAGACCCAGTACTTC	CASSTTREETQYF
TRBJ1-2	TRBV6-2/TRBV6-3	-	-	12	TGTGCCAGCAGCCAAGCCGGTTATGGCTACACCTTC	CASSQAGYGYTF
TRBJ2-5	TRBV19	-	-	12	TGTGCCAGTAGCTTATCTCCGGAGACCCAGTACTTC	CASSLSPETQYF
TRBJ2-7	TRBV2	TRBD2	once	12	TGTGCCAGCAGGACTAGCGGGGACGAGCAGTACTTC	CASRTSGDEQYF
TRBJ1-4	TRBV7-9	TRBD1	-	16	TGTGCCAGCAGCTTAACGGCCGGGACAGGGGGCGAAAAACTGTTTTTT	CASSLTAGTGGEKLFF
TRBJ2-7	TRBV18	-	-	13	TGTGCCAGCTCAGCGGGACAGCAATACGAGCAGTACTTC	CASSAGQQYEQYF
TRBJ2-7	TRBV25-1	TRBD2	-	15	TGTGCCAGCAGTGAACCCCTAGCGGGGGTCTACGAGCAGTACTTC	CASSEPLAGVYEQYF
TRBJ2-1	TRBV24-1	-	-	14	TGTGCCACCAGTGAGAGTGGGCCCGACAGGAGACAGTTCTTC	CATSESGPDRRQFF
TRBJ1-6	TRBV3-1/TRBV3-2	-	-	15	TGTGCCAGCAGCCAAGCAGGGTCCCATAATTCACCCCTCCACTTT	CASSQAGSHNSPLHF
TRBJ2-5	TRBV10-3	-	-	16	TGTGCCATCAGTGAGCCCACAGGGGGGGTCCAAGAGACCCAGTACTTC	CAISEPTGGVQETQYF
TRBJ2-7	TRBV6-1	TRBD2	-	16	TGTGCCAGCAGTGAAGCTTTCCTAGCGGGGGTGTACGAGCAGTACTTC	CASSEAFLAGVYEQYF
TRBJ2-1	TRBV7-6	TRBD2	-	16	TGTGCCAGCAGCCAGGGGACTAGCGGGGGTTACAATGAGCAGTTCTTC	CASSQGTSGGYNEQFF
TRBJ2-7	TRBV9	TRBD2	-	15	TGTGCCAGCAGCGGACGACTAGCGGGGCCCTCCGAGCAGTACTTC	CASSGRLAGPSEQYF
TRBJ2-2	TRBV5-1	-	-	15	TGCGCCAGCGGGCGGGCGGCCTTGAACACCGGGGAGCTGTTTTTT	CASGRAALNTGELFF
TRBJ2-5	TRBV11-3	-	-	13	TGTGCCAGCAGCTTAGATGGGGGGGAGACCCAGTACTTC	CASSLDGGETQYF
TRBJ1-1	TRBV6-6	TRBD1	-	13	TGTGCCAGCAGTACAGGGGTGAACACTGAAGCTTTCTTT	CASSTGVNTEAFF
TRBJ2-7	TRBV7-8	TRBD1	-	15	TGTGCCAGCAGACGCCCGGGACAGGGGGGTTACGAGCAGTACTTC	CASRRPGQGGYEQYF
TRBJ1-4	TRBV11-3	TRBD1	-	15	TGTGCCAGCAGCCCGTGGGACAGGGCTAATGAAAAACTGTTTTTT	CASSPWDRANEKLFF
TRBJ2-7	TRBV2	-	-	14	TGTGCCAGCAGTGAAGCATGGCAGTCCTACGAGCAGTACTTC	CASSEAWQSYEQYF
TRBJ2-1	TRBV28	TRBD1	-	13	TGTGCCAGCACCGTTGACAGGGCACATGAGCAGTTCTTC	CASTVDRAHEQFF
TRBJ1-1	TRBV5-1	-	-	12	TGCGCCAGCAGCTTGGTTTCGGGGGAAGCTTTCTTT	CASSLVSGEAFF
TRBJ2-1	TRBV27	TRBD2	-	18	TGTGCCAGCAGTTTATCCCCGACTAGCGGGACGAGGTACAATGAGCAGTTCTTC	CASSLSPTSGTRYNEQFF
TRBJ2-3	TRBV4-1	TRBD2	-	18	TGCGCCAGCAGCCAAGATATTTGGACTAGCGGGGTAACAGATACGCAGTATTTT	CASSQDIWTSGVTDTQYF
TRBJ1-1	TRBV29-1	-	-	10	TGCAGCGTGACGACTGGAGAAGCTTTCTTT	CSVTTGEAFF
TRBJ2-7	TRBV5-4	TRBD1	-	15	TGTGCCAGCAGCTTGCTACAGGGGGCGTCCTACGAGCAGTACTTC	CASSLLQGASYEQYF
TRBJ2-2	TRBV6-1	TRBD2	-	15	TGTGCCAGCAGTGAATGGCGACTAGCGGGAGGGGAGCTGTTTTTT	CASSEWRLAGGELFF
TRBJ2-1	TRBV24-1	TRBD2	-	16	TGTGCCACCAGTGATTTGTCGTCTAGCGGGAGCTATGAGCAGTTCTTC	CATSDLSSSGSYEQFF
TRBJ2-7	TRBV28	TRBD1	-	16	TGTGCCAGCAGTAAAAAAACAGGGGGTGTCGGCTACGAGCAGTACTTC	CASSKKTGGVGYEQYF